The rows below give T cell receptor beta chains drawn from one sample of a study of blood T cell repertoires in COVID-19. Assay: immunoSEQ multiplex PCR; the TCRdb copy retains only in-frame clones and omits some. The table includes around 150,000 clones, approximately 88% detected once. Sequenced: peripheral blood. The receptors here all came from a woman older than 75 with active or convalescent COVID-19. The conserved cysteine and the conserved F or W are not part of the CDR3 here. Fields, in order: J gene, V gene, CDR3 protein.

TRBJ2-5	TRBV6-6	ASTVAGGSETQY
TRBJ2-7	TRBV3-1/TRBV3-2	ASSQDRWRLAGDPYEQY
TRBJ2-5	TRBV6-4	ASSALTGGQETQY
TRBJ1-2	TRBV5-1	ASSYEGGTYGYT
TRBJ2-7	TRBV30	ASTRAYEQY
TRBJ1-2	TRBV27	ASSLSFLGQDGYT
TRBJ1-2	TRBV4-3	ASRQTGASGYGYT
TRBJ1-2	TRBV3-1/TRBV3-2	ASSNPGTGYGYT
TRBJ1-1	TRBV11-3	ASSFSREGTEAF
TRBJ1-3	TRBV4-1	ASSRDAAIY
TRBJ1-6	TRBV7-2	ASADSIILH
TRBJ1-5	TRBV30	AWSKGSGLLDQPQH